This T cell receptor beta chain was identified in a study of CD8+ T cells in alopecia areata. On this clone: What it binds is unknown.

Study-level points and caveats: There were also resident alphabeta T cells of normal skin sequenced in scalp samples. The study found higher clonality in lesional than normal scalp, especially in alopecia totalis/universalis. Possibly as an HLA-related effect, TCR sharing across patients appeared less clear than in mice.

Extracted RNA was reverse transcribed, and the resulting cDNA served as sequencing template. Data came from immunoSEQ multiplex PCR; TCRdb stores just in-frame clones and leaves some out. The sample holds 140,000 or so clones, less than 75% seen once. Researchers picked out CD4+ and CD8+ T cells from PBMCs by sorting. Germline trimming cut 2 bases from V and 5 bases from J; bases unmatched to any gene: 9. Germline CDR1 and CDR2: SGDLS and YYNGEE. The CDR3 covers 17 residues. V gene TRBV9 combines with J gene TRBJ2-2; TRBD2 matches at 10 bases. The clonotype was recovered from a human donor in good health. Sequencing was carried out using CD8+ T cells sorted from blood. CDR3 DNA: TGTGCCAGCAGCGTGGAATCTAGCGGGAGTTCTACCGGGGAGCTGTTTTTT. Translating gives CASSVESSGSSTGELFF.